The clone carrying this TCR beta chain has more than one count but fewer than ten. The V end lost 4 bases, the J end lost 1 base, and 11 bases lay between the germline ends. Germline V gene data show CDR1 as MDHEN and CDR2 as SYDVKM. The CDR3 contains 15 residues. Per the original data handling: Estimated nucleated cell counts came from reference gene primer amplification. Some clones are missing from TCRdb's copy, which holds only in-frame ones; the method was immunoSEQ multiplex PCR. V and J calls and clone size are those listed in that table; D and trimming were worked out from the DNA. This sample carries 140,000 to 150,000 clones, approximately 80% of them seen once, and the ten largest clones take roughly 13%. This record belongs to a study of blood T cell repertoires in COVID-19. For the study at large: COVID-19 samples collected from the United States, Italy and Spain covered acute and convalescent phases. T cells, B-cell-depleted T cells, or PBMCs provided the cDNA or gDNA that served as material.

The source is a man between 60 and 75 years old with active or convalescent COVID-19. Material for sequencing was peripheral blood. The gene calls are TRBV28 and TRBJ1-5; maybe TRBD1 (5 bases). The CDR3 sequence: CASSSARASNQPQHF. The DNA of the CDR3 is TGTGCCAGCAGTTCCGCCAGGGCAAGCAATCAGCCCCAGCATTTT.